Shown below are 14 T cell receptor beta chains from a single sample sequenced in a study of post-analysis software for immune sequencing data. cDNA libraries of TCR beta carried unique molecular identifiers. From the PCR reads, TCRdb called clonotypes with MiXCR, one entry per CDR3 protein. Of 500,000 to 600,000 distinct CDR3 sequences listed, roughly 47% are singletons. What these receptors recognize is not known. Notes on the study in general: Patients showed TRBV5-6, TRBV5-1 and TRBV20-1 among a few TRBV segments more frequent than in controls.

What was sequenced was blood. All receptors come from a girl between 5 and 17 years old with multiple sclerosis.

This chain connects TRBV6-2 or TRBV6-3 to TRBJ2-7; 8 bases map to TRBD1. Trimming cost V 2 bases and J 6 bases; bases outside gene matches: 3. This CDR3 has 13 residues. Germline V gene sequence: CDR1 MNHEY, CDR2 SVGEGT. The CDR3 coding sequence is TGTGCCAGCAGTTACACGGACAGGGTCGAGCAGTACTTC. As protein: CASSYTDRVEQYF.

The chain is built from TRBV29-1 and TRBJ2-7; maybe TRBD2 (5 bases). The DNA end is more similar to TRBJ2-5, so the J call may be wrong. Germline CDR1 SQVTM, CDR2 ANQGSEA. The CDR3 runs to 12 residues. CDR3 loop: CSVENRGETQYF. In DNA form, the CDR3 reads TGCAGCGTTGAGAACAGAGGGGAGACCCAGTACTTC.

This chain links TRBV5-1 with TRBJ2-1; TRBD2 agrees at 9 bases. The germline CDR1 and CDR2 sequences are SGHRS and YFSETQ. The CDR3 is 18 amino acids. J gave up 4 bases and V 2 bases, and 13 bases lay outside the gene matches. CDR3 residues: CASSFPLPASGAYNEQFF. The CDR3 DNA follows: TGCGCCAGCAGCTTCCCCCTACCGGCTAGCGGGGCTTACAATGAGCAGTTCTTC.

This chain joins TRBV2 and TRBJ1-6; no clear D. Germline V gives CDR1 SNHLY, CDR2 FYNNEI. V dropped 7 bases and J dropped 7 bases, with 20 bases sitting between them. The CDR3 is 16 amino acids. Written as DNA, the CDR3 is TGTGCCAGCACTCTTAATGGGCCCAGGAGGAATTCACCCCTCCACTTT. It encodes CASTLNGPRRNSPLHF.

This sequence joins TRBV5-1 and TRBJ2-1, with 7 bases aligning to TRBD2. The CDR3 covers 16 residues. V dropped 2 bases and J dropped 6; count of bases not matched to a gene: 11. Germline CDR1 is SGHRS and CDR2 is YFSETQ. The chain's CDR3 is CASSFERDRTFNEQFF. The CDR3 nucleotides read TGCGCCAGCAGCTTTGAGCGGGATCGAACTTTCAATGAGCAGTTCTTC.

The chain joins TRBV6-1 to TRBJ2-5; perhaps TRBD2 as D (6 bases). V dropped 6 bases and J dropped 2 bases, with 25 bases sitting between them. Germline CDR1 reads MNHNS; CDR2 reads SASEGT. The CDR3 length is 18 residues. The CDR3 loop reads CASRPRTPREKGQETQYF. The CDR3 DNA is TGTGCCAGCAGACCTCGGACCCCCCGGGAGAAGGGGCAAGAGACCCAGTACTTC.

There are a few counts of this clonotype. V is TRBV25-1 and J is TRBJ2-1; D is possibly TRBD2 (6 bases). V gave up 5 bases and J gave up 0 bases, with 14 bases separating them. Germline V gives CDR1 MGHDK, CDR2 SYGVNS. This CDR3 comprises 16 residues. The CDR3 DNA is TGTGCCAGCAGTTCCAATAGTAGCGGCTCCTACAATGAGCAGTTCTTC. This codes for CASSSNSSGSYNEQFF.

This clonotype turned up a few times. The chain is built from TRBV20-1 and TRBJ2-7, with no clear D. The ends were cut back, 2 bases at V and 0 bases at J, with 11 bases in the middle. CDR3 size: 14 residues. Germline CDR1 DFQATT, CDR2 SNEGSKA (reference sequence). In DNA, the CDR3 is TGCAGTGCTAGATTTACAGAGAGCTCCTACGAGCAGTACTTC. Residues: CSARFTESSYEQYF.

The chain uses TRBV5-1 and TRBJ2-7; TRBD1 matches 7 bases. Looked up from germline, CDR1 is SGHRS and CDR2 is YFSETQ. With 4 bases clipped from V and 3 bases from J, the junction kept 13 bases outside the gene matches. The CDR3 totals 16 residues. CDR3 coding DNA: TGCGCCAGCAGCCCAAGACAGGGAGCCTACTACTACGAGCAGTACTTC. Its translation is CASSPRQGAYYYEQYF.

There are a few counts of this clonotype. This chain's CDR3 is CASSFSLTSTDTQYF. The CDR3 region has the DNA TGCGCCAGCAGCTTTTCCTTGACCAGCACAGATACGCAGTATTTT. The chain links TRBV5-1 to TRBJ2-3; D is undetermined. Trimming stripped 2 bases from V and 0 bases from J, with 10 bases between. The CDR3 length is 15 residues. Germline lookup yields CDR1 SGHRS and CDR2 YFSETQ.

This clonotype was recorded at least ten times. V gene TRBV7-9 combines with J gene TRBJ2-7; maybe TRBD1 (5 bases). Trimming took 5 bases from V and 0 from J, leaving 8 bases between them. The germline CDR1 and CDR2 sequences are SEHNR and FQNEAQ (reference sequence). This CDR3 has 13 amino acids. The CDR3 region has the DNA TGTGCCAGCAGCCAAGACAGCTCCTACGAGCAGTACTTC. Translating gives CASSQDSSYEQYF.

This sequence joins TRBV12-3 or TRBV12-4 and TRBJ1-1; the D is unclear. The germline V and J ends were trimmed by 5 bases and 6 bases, with 7 bases remaining between them. The CDR3 runs to 11 residues. In nucleotides, the CDR3 is TGTGCCAGCAGTCCCGGGGCTGAAGCTTTCTTT. Translated: CASSPGAEAFF.

This clonotype was detected once. The chain combines TRBV6-1 with TRBJ1-5; D may be TRBD1 (5 bases). V was clipped by 5 bases and J by 6 bases, with 14 bases between them. Germline V gene sequence: CDR1 MNHNS, CDR2 SASEGT. This CDR3 has 14 residues. Here the CDR3 reads CASSSQEGSQPQHF. The DNA for the CDR3 is TGTGCCAGCAGTTCCCAGGAGGGGTCTCAGCCCCAGCATTTT.

This clonotype was observed once. V is TRBV27 and J is TRBJ1-5; maybe TRBD1 (6 bases). CDR3 length equals 16 residues. V was pared by 5 bases and J by 3 bases, with 17 bases between. Germline V gives CDR1 MNHEY, CDR2 SMNVEV (reference sequence). CDR3 protein: CASSGGRGIVNQPQHF. The CDR3 DNA reads TGTGCCAGCAGTGGTGGTAGGGGGATCGTCAATCAGCCCCAGCATTTT.